The following is a TCR beta chain sequence with its context. Its antigen remains unknown. V shed 11 bases, J shed 6 bases, and the junction held 6 bases outside the gene matches. The CDR3 is made up of 11 amino acids. In germline, CDR1 is KGHSY, CDR2 FQNENV. One entry per CDR3 protein, called by TCRdb with MiXCR from the 5' RACE reads. The table lists around 320,000 distinct CDR3 sequences, 3.5% to 4.5% of them singletons. The source of the sample is a study of T cells after yellow fever vaccination. General study results and limits: Only a small proportion of the clonotypes turned up in both the CD4 and the CD8 compartments, likely arising from convergent recombination.

V usage is TRBV16 and J usage is TRBJ1-1; TRBD1 aligns across 7 bases. The sequence was collected from a man aged 18-30 years who received the YFV17D yellow fever vaccine. The sequencing used PBMCs, collected 15 days after the yellow fever booster vaccination. CDR3 DNA: TGTGCCGGGGCTGGACAGGCTGAAGCTTTCTTT. Translation gives CAGAGQAEAFF.